Listed below are T cell receptor beta chains from one sample, sequenced in a study of healthy donors' naive CD4 and CD8 T cells. MiXCR, run by TCRdb on the reads, gives a single entry per CDR3 protein. The sample consists of 180,000 or so distinct CDR3 sequences, about four fifths of them appearing once. The sequenced sample consisted of naive CD4+ and CD8+ T cells sorted from blood, pooled from several donors. The receptor source for this set is a pool of human donors in good health; the sample pools cells from several healthy donors. The CDR3 runs from the conserved cysteine through the conserved F or W. A D gene is named only where the DNA matches it firmly. Not every row has a clone size; where given, it reads once, few, many or a size class.

.,TRBV5-5,TRBJ2-1,.,CASRSPELYNEQFF,TGTGCCAGCAGATCTCCTGAACTCTACAATGAGCAGTTCTTC
.,TRBV5-1,TRBJ2-1,few,CASSLEAVSYNEQFF,TGCGCCAGCAGCTTGGAGGCAGTTTCCTACAATGAGCAGTTCTTC
.,TRBV29-1,TRBJ2-5,.,CSVEWVGPLETQYF,TGCAGCGTTGAATGGGTGGGGCCTTTGGAGACCCAGTACTTC
.,TRBV15,TRBJ1-1,once,CATSRDRGRRTEAFF,TGTGCCACCAGCAGAGATCGGGGAAGGCGGACTGAAGCTTTCTTT
.,TRBV6-5,TRBJ1-3,.,CASRSVAGNTIYF,TGTGCCAGCCGAAGTGTAGCTGGAAACACCATATATTTT
.,TRBV24-1,TRBJ2-1,.,CATSGLSSGPYNEQFF,TGTGCCACCAGTGGTTTAAGCTCGGGCCCCTACAATGAGCAGTTCTTC
.,TRBV11-1,TRBJ1-1,.,CASSGDGGTEAFF,TGTGCCAGCAGCGGGGATGGCGGAACTGAAGCTTTCTTT
TRBD2,TRBV5-6,TRBJ2-1,.,CASSFLAGRGNEQFF,TGTGCCAGCAGCTTCCTAGCGGGTAGAGGGAATGAGCAGTTCTTC
TRBD1,TRBV29-1,TRBJ2-7,.,CSIAGTGVPSYEQYF,TGCAGCATTGCCGGGACAGGGGTGCCATCCTACGAGCAGTACTTC
.,TRBV5-5,TRBJ2-2,once,CASSYTYGELFF,TGTGCCAGCAGCTACACTTACGGGGAGCTGTTTTTT
TRBD2,TRBV20-1,TRBJ2-7,.,CSARVAGLQEFSYEQYF,TGCAGTGCTAGAGTTGCGGGACTACAAGAGTTCTCCTACGAGCAGTACTTC
.,TRBV29-1,TRBJ2-4,.,CSGAAGTAKNIQYF,TGCAGCGGTGCTGCCGGGACAGCCAAAAACATTCAGTACTTC
.,TRBV13,TRBJ2-1,.,CASSSADSSYNEQFF,TGTGCCAGCAGTTCAGCGGATAGCTCCTACAATGAGCAGTTCTTC
TRBD2,TRBV7-8,TRBJ2-2,once,CASSHPGTSPLGELFF,TGTGCCAGCAGCCATCCCGGGACTAGCCCTTTGGGGGAGCTGTTTTTT
.,TRBV29-1,TRBJ1-2,few,CSVREERGGYTF,TGCAGCGTAAGGGAGGAAAGGGGTGGCTACACCTTC
.,TRBV4-3,TRBJ2-7,.,CASSPVNSDEQYF,TGCGCCAGCAGCCCAGTGAACTCCGACGAGCAGTACTTC
TRBD1,TRBV19,TRBJ2-7,.,CASTPGTGDYEQYF,TGTGCCAGTACCCCAGGGACAGGGGACTACGAGCAGTACTTC
.,TRBV29-1,TRBJ1-3,.,CSVAFRQGDTVYF,TGCAGCGTTGCCTTCAGGCAAGGGGACACCGTATATTTT